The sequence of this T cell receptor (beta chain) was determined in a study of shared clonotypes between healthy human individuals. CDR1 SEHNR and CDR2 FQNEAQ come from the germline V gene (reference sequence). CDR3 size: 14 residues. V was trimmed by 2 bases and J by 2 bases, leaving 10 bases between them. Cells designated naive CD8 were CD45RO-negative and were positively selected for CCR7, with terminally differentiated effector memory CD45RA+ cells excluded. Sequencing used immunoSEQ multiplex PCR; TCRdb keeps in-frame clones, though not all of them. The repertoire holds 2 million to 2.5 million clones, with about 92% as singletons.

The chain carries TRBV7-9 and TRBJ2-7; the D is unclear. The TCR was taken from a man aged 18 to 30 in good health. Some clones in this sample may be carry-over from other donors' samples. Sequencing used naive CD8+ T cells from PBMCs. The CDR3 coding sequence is TGTGCCAGCAGCTTAATGGCTAGTCCCTACGAGCAGTACTTC. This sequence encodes CASSLMASPYEQYF.